This T cell receptor beta chain appears in the sequencing data of a study of blood T cells in healthy people across ages. Trimming took off 5 bases at V and 5 bases at J, with 17 bases between the two ends. Germline values: CDR1 SGHAT, CDR2 FQDESV (reference sequence). This CDR3 region has 15 residues. Total RNA, at least 6 micrograms per sample, came from PBMCs. Next came a second PCR, run for about 6 to 11 cycles, which used a sample-barcoded 5' primer along with a J-beta primer mix. Every molecule of cDNA carried a tag from a template-switch adaptor with 12 random nucleotides. Sequencing yielded, for each sample, at least 3 million paired-end reads carrying CDR3. TCRdb re-called the 5' RACE reads with MiXCR, one entry per CDR3 protein. Of about 630,000 distinct CDR3 sequences listed, over 20% are singletons. The study, taken as a whole, reports: TCR beta diversity correlated strongly with naive T cell percentage.

There are a few counts of this clonotype. The antigen is unknown. The gene calls are TRBV11-1 and TRBJ2-3; no reliable D call. Sequencing was done on a sample of blood. The TCR was taken from an older man in good health. CDR3 amino acids: CASSPIIPRVDTQYF. The CDR3 DNA reads TGTGCCAGCAGCCCGATAATCCCCCGGGTAGATACGCAGTATTTT.